This T cell receptor beta chain emerged from a study of cytomegalovirus exposure and HLA in healthy donors. General study points: Sequence variants that were highly shared formed a cluster that was likely a sequencing artifact.

With regard to this clone: Its specificity is unknown. One junction end disagrees with the germline gene, perhaps due to a read error.

The PCR employed 60 Vbeta primers together with 13 Jbeta primers. Sequencing was performed with immunoSEQ multiplex PCR; in TCRdb, only in-frame clones are kept and a portion is missing. The sample lists about 190,000 clones; approximately 87% were seen once. Germline CDR1 and CDR2: SSHAT and FNYEAQ (reference sequence). This CDR3 comprises 17 residues. The rearrangement links TRBV7-7 to TRBJ2-1; TRBD1 aligns across 7 bases. The sequenced sample was PBMCs. This TCR derives from a man under 40 in good health and CMV-seronegative. CDR3 sequence reads: CASSSSPTTGTANEQFF. CDR3 DNA sequence: TGTGCTAGCAGCTCCTCCCCTACGACCGGGACAGCCAATGAGCAGTTCTTC.